These T cell receptor beta chains were read from a single sample in a study of T cells in Graves' hyperthyroidism and ophthalmopathy. TCRdb redid the calling of the multiplex PCR reads with MiXCR, one entry per CDR3 protein. This sample has approximately 640,000 distinct CDR3 sequences; just under 45% occur once, and the top ten carry about 7.2%. Sequenced input: peripheral blood or thyroid tissue (not recorded which). These receptors were obtained from an adult man with Graves' disease, either hyperthyroidism or ophthalmopathy (not recorded which). CDR3s include the opening cysteine and the closing phenylalanine or tryptophan. The D gene is left open where the match is weak. For some rows the clone size is stated as once, few or many, or as a class when expanded; others skip it.

j_call: TRBJ1-6
v_call: TRBV7-6
clone_size: -
d_call: -
cdr3_aa: CASSLAVAGVGSPLHF
cdr3_nt: TGTGCCAGCAGCTTAGCAGTAGCGGGGGTGGGCTCACCCCTCCACTTT

j_call: TRBJ1-5
v_call: TRBV5-1
clone_size: -
d_call: TRBD1
cdr3_aa: CASSLWDSSNQPQHF
cdr3_nt: TGCGCCAGCAGCTTGTGGGACAGTAGCAATCAGCCCCAGCATTTT

j_call: TRBJ1-1
v_call: TRBV7-4
clone_size: -
d_call: -
cdr3_aa: CASSQVGSGAWGAFF
cdr3_nt: TGTGCCAGCAGCCAAGTTGGATCAGGGGCCTGGGGTGCTTTCTTT

j_call: TRBJ1-3
v_call: TRBV15
clone_size: many
d_call: -
cdr3_aa: CATSSSRGGNTIYF
cdr3_nt: TGTGCCACCAGCAGCTCCAGGGGCGGAAACACCATATATTTT

j_call: TRBJ1-6
v_call: TRBV2
clone_size: many
d_call: -
cdr3_aa: CASSPREADSPLHF
cdr3_nt: TGTGCCAGCTCACCAAGGGAAGCCGATTCACCCCTCCACTTT

j_call: TRBJ1-6
v_call: TRBV25-1
clone_size: -
d_call: -
cdr3_aa: CASSQDRERWNSPLHF
cdr3_nt: TGTGCCAGCAGCCAAGATAGGGAGAGATGGAATTCACCCCTCCACTTT

j_call: TRBJ2-7
v_call: TRBV6-1
clone_size: -
d_call: -
cdr3_aa: CASGYLRGEQYF
cdr3_nt: TGTGCCAGCGGTTATCTCAGGGGCGAGCAGTACTTC

j_call: TRBJ1-2
v_call: TRBV11-1
clone_size: -
d_call: TRBD1
cdr3_aa: CASSLARTGEGYGYTF
cdr3_nt: TGTGCCAGCAGCCTCGCCCGGACAGGGGAGGGCTATGGCTACACCTTC

j_call: TRBJ2-7
v_call: TRBV6-6
clone_size: -
d_call: -
cdr3_aa: CASPNNAFGEQYF
cdr3_nt: TGTGCCAGCCCAAATAATGCGTTTGGCGAGCAGTACTTC

j_call: TRBJ1-2
v_call: TRBV7-2
clone_size: -
d_call: TRBD1
cdr3_aa: CASSSPNRGGYTF
cdr3_nt: TGTGCCAGCAGTTCGCCCAACAGGGGAGGCTACACCTTC